Listed below are T cell receptor beta chains from one sample, sequenced in a study of T cells in Graves' hyperthyroidism and ophthalmopathy. TCRdb recomputed calls from the multiplex PCR reads with MiXCR, one row per CDR3 protein. Of about 520,000 distinct CDR3 sequences listed, roughly a quarter are singletons. The sample comprised blood. These TCRs come from a woman in her twenties or thirties with Graves' ophthalmopathy. Each CDR3 is given with its conserved first and last residue.

J gene: TRBJ1-3; V gene: TRBV15; CDR3 protein: CATSIPRGTGNTIYF
J gene: TRBJ1-2; V gene: TRBV27; CDR3 protein: CASSSRTLSNYGYTF
J gene: TRBJ1-1; V gene: TRBV5-1; CDR3 protein: CASSLGGATEAFF
J gene: TRBJ1-1; V gene: TRBV12-3/TRBV12-4; CDR3 protein: CASTRGRNTEAFF
J gene: TRBJ2-7; V gene: TRBV27; CDR3 protein: CASSLSLDGTIEQYF
J gene: TRBJ2-7; V gene: TRBV29-1; CDR3 protein: CSVAGGSYEQYF
J gene: TRBJ1-2; V gene: TRBV12-3/TRBV12-4; CDR3 protein: CASSPAGGLSPGYTF
J gene: TRBJ2-5; V gene: TRBV5-1; CDR3 protein: CASSLAGGFRETQYF
J gene: TRBJ2-2; V gene: TRBV14; CDR3 protein: CASSPFRGRDTGELFF
J gene: TRBJ1-5; V gene: TRBV19; CDR3 protein: CASSIRASNQPQHF
J gene: TRBJ1-1; V gene: TRBV30; CDR3 protein: CAWSVIPARGEAFF
J gene: TRBJ2-2; V gene: TRBV5-1; CDR3 protein: CASSFRRPGELFF
J gene: TRBJ2-4; V gene: TRBV28; CDR3 protein: CASSLRWRNIQYF
J gene: TRBJ1-1; V gene: TRBV28; CDR3 protein: CARVTRQGGEAFF
J gene: TRBJ1-2; V gene: TRBV5-1; CDR3 protein: CASSSAGTYGYTF
J gene: TRBJ2-5; V gene: TRBV11-2; CDR3 protein: CASSLDRFDWIETQYF
J gene: TRBJ2-7; V gene: TRBV2; CDR3 protein: CASSPHGPIDYEQYF
J gene: TRBJ1-2; V gene: TRBV6-2/TRBV6-3; CDR3 protein: CASREGGAGYGYTF
J gene: TRBJ1-2; V gene: TRBV6-1; CDR3 protein: CASSEGTGPGYGYTF
J gene: TRBJ2-4; V gene: TRBV20-1; CDR3 protein: CSARGQDGAKNIQYF
J gene: TRBJ1-1; V gene: TRBV7-3; CDR3 protein: CASSLSTGEAFF
J gene: TRBJ2-5; V gene: TRBV20-1; CDR3 protein: CSARATSGRPEVFGTQYF
J gene: TRBJ2-2; V gene: TRBV6-1; CDR3 protein: CASRDRGAGELFF
J gene: TRBJ1-6; V gene: TRBV6-1; CDR3 protein: CASTLNWGGSPLHF
J gene: TRBJ1-2; V gene: TRBV15; CDR3 protein: CATSSRSNYGYTF
J gene: TRBJ2-7; V gene: TRBV20-1; CDR3 protein: CSAKRPTYEQYF
J gene: TRBJ1-5; V gene: TRBV7-9; CDR3 protein: CASSLGGHLNQPQHF
J gene: TRBJ1-1; V gene: TRBV30; CDR3 protein: CAWDRLNTEAFF
J gene: TRBJ2-2; V gene: TRBV2; CDR3 protein: CASRGQGNGELFF
J gene: TRBJ1-3; V gene: TRBV30; CDR3 protein: CAWNGVGGNTIYF
J gene: TRBJ1-5; V gene: TRBV19; CDR3 protein: CASRQTGGNQPQHF
J gene: TRBJ2-5; V gene: TRBV2; CDR3 protein: CASSDKLPIEETQYF
J gene: TRBJ2-2; V gene: TRBV6-1; CDR3 protein: CASKEGLARAGELFF